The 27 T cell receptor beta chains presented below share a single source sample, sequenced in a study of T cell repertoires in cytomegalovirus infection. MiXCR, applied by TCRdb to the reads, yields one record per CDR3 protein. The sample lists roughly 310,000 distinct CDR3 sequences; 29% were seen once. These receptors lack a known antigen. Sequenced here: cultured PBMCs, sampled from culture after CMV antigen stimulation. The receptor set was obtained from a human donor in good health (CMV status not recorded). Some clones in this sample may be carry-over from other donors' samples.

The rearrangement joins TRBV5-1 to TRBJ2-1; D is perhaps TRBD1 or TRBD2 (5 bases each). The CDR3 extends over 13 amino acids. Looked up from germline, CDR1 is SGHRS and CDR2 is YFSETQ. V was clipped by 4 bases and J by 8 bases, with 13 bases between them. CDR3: CASSLGRTYEQFF. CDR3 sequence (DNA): TGCGCCAGCAGCCTGGGACGGACCTATGAGCAGTTCTTC.

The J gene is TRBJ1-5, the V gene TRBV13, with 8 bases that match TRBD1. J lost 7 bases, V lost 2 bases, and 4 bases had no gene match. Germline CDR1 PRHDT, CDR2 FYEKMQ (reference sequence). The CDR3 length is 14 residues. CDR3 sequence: CASSLRAGGQPQHF. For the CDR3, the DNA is TGTGCCAGCAGCTTAAGGGCAGGGGGCCAGCCCCAGCATTTT.

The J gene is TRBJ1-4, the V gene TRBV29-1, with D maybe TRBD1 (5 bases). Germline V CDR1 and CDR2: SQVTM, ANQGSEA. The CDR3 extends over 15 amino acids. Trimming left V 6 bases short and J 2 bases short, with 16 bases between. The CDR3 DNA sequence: TGCAGCGTGGCCCCCGGGGCGGGGACTAATGAAAAACTGTTTTTT. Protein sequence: CSVAPGAGTNEKLFF.

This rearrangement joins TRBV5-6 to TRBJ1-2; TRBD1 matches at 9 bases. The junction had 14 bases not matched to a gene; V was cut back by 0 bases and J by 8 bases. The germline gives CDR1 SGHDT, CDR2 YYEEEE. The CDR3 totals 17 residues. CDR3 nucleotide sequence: TGTGCCAGCAGCTTGGCCTGGACAGGGGAGCGAGGGGAAGGCTACACCTTC. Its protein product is CASSLAWTGERGEGYTF. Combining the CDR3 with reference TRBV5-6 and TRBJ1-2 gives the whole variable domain DAGVTQSPTHLIKTRGQQVTLRCSPKSGHDTVSWYQQALGQGPQFIFQYYEEEERQRGNFPDRFSGHQFPNYSSELNVNALLLGDSALYLCASSLAWTGERGEGYTFGSGTRLTVV.

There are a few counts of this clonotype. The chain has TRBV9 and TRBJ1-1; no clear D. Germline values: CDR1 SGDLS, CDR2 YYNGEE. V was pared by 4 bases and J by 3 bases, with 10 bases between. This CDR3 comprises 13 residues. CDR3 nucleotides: TGTGCCAGCAGCAGAGAAGGGTACACTGAAGCTTTCTTT. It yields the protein CASSREGYTEAFF.

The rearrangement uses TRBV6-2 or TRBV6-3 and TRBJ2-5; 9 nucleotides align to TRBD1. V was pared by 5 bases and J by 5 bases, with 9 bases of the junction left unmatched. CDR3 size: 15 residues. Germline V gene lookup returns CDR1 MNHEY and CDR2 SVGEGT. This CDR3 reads CASSRNRGRGETQYF. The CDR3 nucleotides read TGTGCCAGCAGTCGGAACAGGGGGCGCGGGGAGACCCAGTACTTC.

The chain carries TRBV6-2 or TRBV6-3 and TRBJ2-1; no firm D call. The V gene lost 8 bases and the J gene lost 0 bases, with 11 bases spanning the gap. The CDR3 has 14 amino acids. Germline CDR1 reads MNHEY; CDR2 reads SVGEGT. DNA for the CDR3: TGTGCCAGCCGAATAGGGTACTCCTACAATGAGCAGTTCTTC. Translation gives CASRIGYSYNEQFF.

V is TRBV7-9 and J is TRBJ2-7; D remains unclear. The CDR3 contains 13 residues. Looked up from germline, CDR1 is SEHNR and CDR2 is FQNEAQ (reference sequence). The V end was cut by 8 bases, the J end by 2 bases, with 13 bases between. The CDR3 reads CASSPPVTYEQYF. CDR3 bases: TGTGCCAGCTCCCCTCCGGTAACCTACGAGCAGTACTTC.

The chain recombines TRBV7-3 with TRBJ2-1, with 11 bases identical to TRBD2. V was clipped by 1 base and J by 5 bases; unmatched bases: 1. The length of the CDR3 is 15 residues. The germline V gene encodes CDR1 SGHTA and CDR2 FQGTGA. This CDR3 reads CASSLMGLADNEQFF. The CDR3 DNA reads TGTGCCAGCAGCTTAATGGGACTAGCGGACAATGAGCAGTTCTTC. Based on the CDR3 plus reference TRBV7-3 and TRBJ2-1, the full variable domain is GAGVSQTPSNKVTEKGKYVELRCDPISGHTALYWYRQSLGQGPEFLIYFQGTGAADDSGLPNDRFFAVRPEGSVSTLKIQRTERGDSAVYLCASSLMGLADNEQFFGPGTRLTVL.

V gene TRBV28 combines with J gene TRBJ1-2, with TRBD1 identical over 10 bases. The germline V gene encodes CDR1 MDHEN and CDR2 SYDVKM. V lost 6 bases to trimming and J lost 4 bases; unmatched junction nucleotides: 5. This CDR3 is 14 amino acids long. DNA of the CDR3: TGTGCCAGCAGGAGGACAGGGGGGGGCTATGGCTACACCTTC. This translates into CASRRTGGGYGYTF.

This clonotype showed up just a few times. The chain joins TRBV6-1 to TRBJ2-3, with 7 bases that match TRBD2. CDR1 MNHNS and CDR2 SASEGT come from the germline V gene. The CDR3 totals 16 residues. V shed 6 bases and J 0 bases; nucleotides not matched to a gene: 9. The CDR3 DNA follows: TGTGCCAGCAGCTACGCCTCAGCGGGGAGCACAGATACGCAGTATTTT. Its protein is CASSYASAGSTDTQYF.

Here the CDR3 DNA reads TGTGCCAGTAGATCCACCTGGGGTTCCGGGACAGGGGGAGCTGGCTACACCTTC. As protein: CASRSTWGSGTGGAGYTF. This rearrangement joins TRBV19 to TRBJ1-2; 11 nucleotides agree with TRBD1. The CDR3 has 18 residues. Germline V gene data show CDR1 as LNHDA and CDR2 as SQIVND (reference sequence). V lost 6 bases to trimming and J lost 7 bases; unmatched junction nucleotides: 19.

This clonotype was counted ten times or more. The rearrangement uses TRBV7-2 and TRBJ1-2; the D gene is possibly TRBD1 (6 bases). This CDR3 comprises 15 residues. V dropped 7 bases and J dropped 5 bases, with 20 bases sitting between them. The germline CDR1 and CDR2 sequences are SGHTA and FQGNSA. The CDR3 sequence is CASTNSGGRFYGYTF. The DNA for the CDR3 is TGTGCCAGCACCAATTCGGGGGGCAGATTTTATGGCTACACCTTC.

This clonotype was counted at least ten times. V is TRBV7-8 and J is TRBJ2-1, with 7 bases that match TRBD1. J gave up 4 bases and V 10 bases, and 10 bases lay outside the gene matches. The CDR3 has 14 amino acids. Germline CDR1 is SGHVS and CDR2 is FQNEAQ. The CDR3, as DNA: TGTGCCACCGGGGACAGATCTAAATACAATGAGCAGTTCTTC. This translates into CATGDRSKYNEQFF. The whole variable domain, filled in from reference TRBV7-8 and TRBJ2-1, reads GAGVSQSPRYKVAKRGQDVALRCDPISGHVSLFWYQQALGQGPEFLTYFQNEAQLDKSGLPSDRFFAERPEGSVSTLKIQRTQQEDSAVYLCATGDRSKYNEQFFGPGTRLTVL.

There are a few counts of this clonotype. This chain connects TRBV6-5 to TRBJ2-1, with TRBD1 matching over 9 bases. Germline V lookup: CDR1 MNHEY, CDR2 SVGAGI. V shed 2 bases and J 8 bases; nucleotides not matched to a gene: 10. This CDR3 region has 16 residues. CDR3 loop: CASSYLGTGFTDEQFF. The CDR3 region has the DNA TGTGCCAGCAGTTACCTCGGGACAGGGTTTACTGATGAGCAGTTCTTC.

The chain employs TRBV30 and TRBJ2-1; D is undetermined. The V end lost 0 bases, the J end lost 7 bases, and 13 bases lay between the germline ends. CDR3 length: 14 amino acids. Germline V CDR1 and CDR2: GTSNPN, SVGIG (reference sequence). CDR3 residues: CAWSVLKGSNEQFF. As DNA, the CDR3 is TGTGCCTGGAGTGTACTCAAAGGTTCGAATGAGCAGTTCTTC.

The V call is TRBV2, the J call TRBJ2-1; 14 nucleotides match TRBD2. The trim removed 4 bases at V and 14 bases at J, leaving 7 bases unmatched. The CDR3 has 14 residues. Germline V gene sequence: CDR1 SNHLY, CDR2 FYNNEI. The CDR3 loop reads CASSASGLAGEKFF. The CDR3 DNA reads TGTGCCAGCAGTGCCTCGGGACTAGCGGGAGAGAAGTTCTTC.

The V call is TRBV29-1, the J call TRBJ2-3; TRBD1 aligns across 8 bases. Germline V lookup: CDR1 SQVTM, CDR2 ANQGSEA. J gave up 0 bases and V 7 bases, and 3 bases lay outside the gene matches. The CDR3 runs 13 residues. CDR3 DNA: TGCAGCGCACAGGGGGGAAGCACAGATACGCAGTATTTT. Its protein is CSAQGGSTDTQYF.

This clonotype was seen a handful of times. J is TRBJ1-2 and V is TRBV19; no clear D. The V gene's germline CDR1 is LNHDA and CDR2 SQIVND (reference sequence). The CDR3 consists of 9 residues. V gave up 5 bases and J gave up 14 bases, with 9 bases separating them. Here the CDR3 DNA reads TGTGCCAGTAGTCGTCTGAAAACCTTC. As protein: CASSRLKTF.

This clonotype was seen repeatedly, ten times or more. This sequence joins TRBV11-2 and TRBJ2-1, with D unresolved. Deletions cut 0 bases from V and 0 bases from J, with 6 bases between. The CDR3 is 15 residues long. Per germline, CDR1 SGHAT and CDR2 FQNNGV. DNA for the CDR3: TGTGCCAGCAGCTTAGACAGGAGCTCCTACAATGAGCAGTTCTTC. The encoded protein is CASSLDRSSYNEQFF.

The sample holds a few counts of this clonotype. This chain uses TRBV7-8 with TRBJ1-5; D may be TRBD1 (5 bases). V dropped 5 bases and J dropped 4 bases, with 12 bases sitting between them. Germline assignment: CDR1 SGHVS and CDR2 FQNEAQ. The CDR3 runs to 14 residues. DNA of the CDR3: TGTGCCAGCAGCCCTGGGGGGTTTAATCAGCCCCAGCATTTT. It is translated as CASSPGGFNQPQHF. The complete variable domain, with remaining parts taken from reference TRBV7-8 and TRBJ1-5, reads GAGVSQSPRYKVAKRGQDVALRCDPISGHVSLFWYQQALGQGPEFLTYFQNEAQLDKSGLPSDRFFAERPEGSVSTLKIQRTQQEDSAVYLCASSPGGFNQPQHFGDGTRLSIL.

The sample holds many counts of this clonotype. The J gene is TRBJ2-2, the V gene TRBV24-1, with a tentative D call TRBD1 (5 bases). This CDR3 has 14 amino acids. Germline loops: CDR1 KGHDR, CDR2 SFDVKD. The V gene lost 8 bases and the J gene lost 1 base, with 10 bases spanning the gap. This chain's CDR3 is CATTPGQNTGELFF. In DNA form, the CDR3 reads TGTGCCACCACTCCAGGACAGAACACCGGGGAGCTGTTTTTT.

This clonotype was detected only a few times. The CDR3 DNA follows: TGTGCCAGCAGCGGCCGGGACAGAGAGAATCAGCCCCAGCATTTT. It encodes CASSGRDRENQPQHF. The chain carries TRBV9 and TRBJ1-5; 7 bases line up with TRBD1. V shed 3 bases, J shed 4 bases, and the junction held 7 bases outside the gene matches. The germline V gene encodes CDR1 SGDLS and CDR2 YYNGEE. CDR3 size: 15 residues.

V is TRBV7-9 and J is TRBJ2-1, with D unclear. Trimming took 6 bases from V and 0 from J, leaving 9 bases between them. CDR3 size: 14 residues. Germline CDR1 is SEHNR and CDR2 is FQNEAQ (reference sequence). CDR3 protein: CASSPTSSYNEQFF. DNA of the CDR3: TGTGCCAGCAGTCCCACGAGCTCCTACAATGAGCAGTTCTTC.

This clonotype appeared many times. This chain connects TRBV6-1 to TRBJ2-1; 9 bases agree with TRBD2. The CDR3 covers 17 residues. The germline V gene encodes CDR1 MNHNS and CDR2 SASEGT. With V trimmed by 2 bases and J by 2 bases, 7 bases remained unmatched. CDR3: CASSERAGGAPYNEQFF. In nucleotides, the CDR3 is TGTGCCAGCAGTGAAAGGGCGGGGGGGGCCCCCTACAATGAGCAGTTCTTC.

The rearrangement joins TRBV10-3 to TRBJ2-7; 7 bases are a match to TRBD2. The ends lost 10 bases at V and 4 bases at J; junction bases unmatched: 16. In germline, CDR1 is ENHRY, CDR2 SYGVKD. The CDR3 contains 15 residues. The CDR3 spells CASRRSGSGPYEQYF. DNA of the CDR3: TGTGCCAGTCGACGTAGCGGGTCGGGTCCGTACGAGCAGTACTTC.

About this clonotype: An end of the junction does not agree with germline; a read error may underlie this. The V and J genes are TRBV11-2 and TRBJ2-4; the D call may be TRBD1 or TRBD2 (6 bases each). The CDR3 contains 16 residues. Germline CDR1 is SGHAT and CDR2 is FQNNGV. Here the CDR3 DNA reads TGTCCCAGCAGCCCAGGCCCGGGGGCGGTCAAAAACATTCAGTACTTC. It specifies CPSSPGPGAVKNIQYF. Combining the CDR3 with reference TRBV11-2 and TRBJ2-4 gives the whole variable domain EAGVAQSPRYKIIEKRQSVAFWCNPISGHATLYWYQQILGQGPKLLIQFQNNGVVDDSQLPKDRFSAERLKGVDSTLKIQPAKLEDSAVYLCPSSPGPGAVKNIQYFGAGTRLSVL.